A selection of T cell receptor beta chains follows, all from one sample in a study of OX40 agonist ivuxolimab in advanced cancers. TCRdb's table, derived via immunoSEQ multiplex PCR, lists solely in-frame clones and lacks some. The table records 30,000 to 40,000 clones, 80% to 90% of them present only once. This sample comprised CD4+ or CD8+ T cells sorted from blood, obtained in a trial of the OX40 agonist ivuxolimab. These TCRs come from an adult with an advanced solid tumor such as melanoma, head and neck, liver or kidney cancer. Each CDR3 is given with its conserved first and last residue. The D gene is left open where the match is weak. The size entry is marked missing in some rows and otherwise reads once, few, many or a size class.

cdr3_nt: TGTGCCTGGAGCCCGGGACAGGGGGTCTATGGCTACACCTTC
cdr3_aa: CAWSPGQGVYGYTF
v_call: TRBV30
clone_size: -
d_call: TRBD1
j_call: TRBJ1-2

cdr3_nt: TGCGCCAGCAGCCAATACCCCGGGGGGGCCTCAGATACGCAGTATTTT
cdr3_aa: CASSQYPGGASDTQYF
v_call: TRBV4-3
clone_size: -
d_call: TRBD2
j_call: TRBJ2-3

cdr3_nt: TGTGCCAGCAGCGAGCCGGACAGGGGGCGATTCGAAGCTTTCTTT
cdr3_aa: CASSEPDRGRFEAFF
v_call: TRBV2
clone_size: once
d_call: TRBD1
j_call: TRBJ1-1

cdr3_nt: TGTGCCAGCAGCTTTTCGGACGGGTACTACGAGCAGTACTTC
cdr3_aa: CASSFSDGYYEQYF
v_call: TRBV7-9
clone_size: -
d_call: -
j_call: TRBJ2-7

cdr3_nt: TGCAGCGTTGGACAGGACCTTGAAGCTTTCTTT
cdr3_aa: CSVGQDLEAFF
v_call: TRBV29-1
clone_size: -
d_call: -
j_call: TRBJ1-1

cdr3_nt: TGTGCCAGCAGCTTGGGAGGGTTGAACACTGAAGCTTTCTTT
cdr3_aa: CASSLGGLNTEAFF
v_call: TRBV7-2
clone_size: -
d_call: -
j_call: TRBJ1-1

cdr3_nt: TGTGCCAGCAGTTTTACAGGGGGCCGAATCTACGAGCAGTACTTC
cdr3_aa: CASSFTGGRIYEQYF
v_call: TRBV27
clone_size: few
d_call: TRBD1
j_call: TRBJ2-7

cdr3_nt: TGTGCCAGCAGTCCTGGACAGAGTTTTTCACCCCTCCACTTT
cdr3_aa: CASSPGQSFSPLHF
v_call: TRBV27
clone_size: -
d_call: -
j_call: TRBJ1-6

cdr3_nt: TGTGCCAGCTCCCCTGACAGCTATGGCTACACCTTC
cdr3_aa: CASSPDSYGYTF
v_call: TRBV9
clone_size: -
d_call: -
j_call: TRBJ1-2

cdr3_nt: TGTGCCAGCAGCTTAGGGTGGGGTGGCACTGAAGCTTTCTTT
cdr3_aa: CASSLGWGGTEAFF
v_call: TRBV7-2
clone_size: -
d_call: -
j_call: TRBJ1-1

cdr3_nt: TGTGCCAGCAGTGAACTCGAGGGACAGGGGTACAATGAGCAGTTCTTC
cdr3_aa: CASSELEGQGYNEQFF
v_call: TRBV6-1
clone_size: -
d_call: TRBD1
j_call: TRBJ2-1

cdr3_nt: TGTGCCAGCAGCACTATAGCGGGGAGCACAGATACGCAGTATTTT
cdr3_aa: CASSTIAGSTDTQYF
v_call: TRBV9
clone_size: -
d_call: TRBD2
j_call: TRBJ2-3

cdr3_nt: TGTGCCAGCAGTTCGTTGGGGACCCACGAGCAGTACTTC
cdr3_aa: CASSSLGTHEQYF
v_call: TRBV28
clone_size: -
d_call: -
j_call: TRBJ2-7

cdr3_nt: TGTGCCAGCAAAAGTGAGGGGGACACCGGGCGGTATAATTCACCCCTCCACTTT
cdr3_aa: CASKSEGDTGRYNSPLHF
v_call: TRBV27
clone_size: -
d_call: -
j_call: TRBJ1-6

cdr3_nt: TGTGCCAGCACCAAAGGGGACAGGTACCAAGAGACCCAGTACTTC
cdr3_aa: CASTKGDRYQETQYF
v_call: TRBV9
clone_size: -
d_call: TRBD1
j_call: TRBJ2-5

cdr3_nt: TGTGCACTAACTGGCCCGATAACAGATACGCAGTATTTT
cdr3_aa: CALTGPITDTQYF
v_call: TRBV6-1
clone_size: -
d_call: -
j_call: TRBJ2-3